This TCR beta chain was found in a study of blood T cell repertoires in COVID-19. Clones were read by immunoSEQ multiplex PCR, and TCRdb kept only the in-frame ones, dropping some. The sample has about 230,000 clones, about 90% seen once. The CDR3 runs to 16 residues. Germline CDR1 reads SGHRS; CDR2 reads YFSETQ. With 0 bases removed from V and 3 bases from J, the gap between germline ends came to 15 bases. The sample taken for sequencing was PBMCs or T cells enriched from blood (not recorded which). The sequence was collected from a woman in her 30s who had been exposed to COVID-19. J is TRBJ1-1 and V is TRBV5-1; D is unclear. This CDR3 reads CASSLAESVQHTEAFF. In DNA form, the CDR3 reads TGCGCCAGCAGCTTGGCCGAGTCTGTCCAACACACTGAAGCTTTCTTT.